Listed below are T cell receptor beta chains from one sample, sequenced in a study of blood T cell repertoires in COVID-19. Here immunoSEQ multiplex PCR was the method, and the copy in TCRdb shows in-frame clones only, minus some. The sample shows under 200,000 clones, 80% to 90% of them seen only once. The specimen was peripheral blood. These receptors came from a woman in her 70s with acute or convalescent COVID-19. The CDR3 runs from the conserved cysteine through the conserved F or W.

TRBJ2-1 14 TRBV28 CASSLQGAWDEQFF
TRBJ1-1 13 TRBV19 CASSIGGNTEAFF
TRBJ2-1 19 TRBV27 CASSFTGMVSGSSYNEQFF
TRBJ1-6 16 TRBV7-8 CASSLVRGGNNSPLHF
TRBJ1-3 14 TRBV13 CASSSRGAADTIYF
TRBJ2-7 12 TRBV3-1/TRBV3-2 CASSLMNHEQYF
TRBJ2-1 15 TRBV5-4 CASSGRTGGWHEQFF
TRBJ1-2 16 TRBV6-1 CASSDRDRVIAYGYTF
TRBJ1-4 16 TRBV2 CASSETRQPTNEKLFF
TRBJ1-6 18 TRBV4-1 CASSQDRGTGTGVSPLHF
TRBJ1-2 14 TRBV4-3 CASSQDLQGRGYTF
TRBJ2-7 13 TRBV5-1 CASSLTGSYEQYF
TRBJ2-7 16 TRBV7-8 CASSLPLAGGRYEQYF
TRBJ2-1 16 TRBV28 CASSPRGTISYNEQFF